This T cell receptor beta chain was obtained from a study of identical twins. In germline, CDR1 is DFQATT, CDR2 SNEGSKA (reference sequence). The V and J ends lost 0 bases and 0 bases respectively, with 9 bases between them. The CDR3 runs to 15 residues. With template switching, a universal primer site was added, and the cDNA carried unique molecular identifiers. TCRdb fed the 5' RACE reads into MiXCR, producing one record per CDR3 protein. The sample contains 1.5 million to 2 million distinct CDR3 sequences, less than 40% of which appear only once. Input material: cord blood. The sequence derives from a newborn girl in good health. The chain joins TRBV20-1 to TRBJ1-3; D is ambiguous. The CDR3 DNA reads as TGCAGTGCTAGAGATCTGAAGAGCTCTGGAAACACCATATATTTT. This codes for CSARDLKSSGNTIYF.